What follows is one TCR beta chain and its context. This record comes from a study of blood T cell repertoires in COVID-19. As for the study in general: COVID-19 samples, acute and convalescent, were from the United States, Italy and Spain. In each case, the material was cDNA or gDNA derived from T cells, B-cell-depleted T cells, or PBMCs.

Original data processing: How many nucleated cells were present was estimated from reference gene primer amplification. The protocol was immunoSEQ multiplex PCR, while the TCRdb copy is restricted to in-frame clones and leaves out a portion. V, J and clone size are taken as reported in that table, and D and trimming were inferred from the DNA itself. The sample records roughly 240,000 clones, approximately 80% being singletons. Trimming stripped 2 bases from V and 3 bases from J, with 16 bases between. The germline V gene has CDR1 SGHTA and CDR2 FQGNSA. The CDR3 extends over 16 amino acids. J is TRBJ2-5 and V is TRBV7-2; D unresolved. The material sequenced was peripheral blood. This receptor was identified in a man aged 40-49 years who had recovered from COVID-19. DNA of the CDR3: TGTGCCAGCAGCTTATTCGCTCCGGCAGGAAAAGAGACCCAGTACTTC. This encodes CASSLFAPAGKETQYF.